These 19 T cell receptor beta chains share one sample of origin, sequenced in a study of T cell responses to AZD1222 COVID-19 vaccine. TCRdb's table, derived via immunoSEQ multiplex PCR, lists solely in-frame clones and lacks some. This sample has about 150,000 clones, with 80% to 95% found just once. The specimen was peripheral blood, collected 28 days after the second AZD1222 dose. The origin of the receptors is an adult who received the AZD1222 COVID-19 vaccine.

The chain recombines TRBV29-1 with TRBJ2-7; 11 bases align to TRBD2. CDR3 size: 15 residues. V gave up 2 bases and J gave up 2 bases; unmatched junction bases: 5. Germline V gene lookup returns CDR1 SQVTM and CDR2 ANQGSEA. The CDR3 DNA reads as TGCAGCGTTGAAAAAAGACTAGCGGGAACCTACGAGCAGTACTTC. Protein sequence: CSVEKRLAGTYEQYF.

This clone was seen once. The chain has TRBV3-1 (or the pseudogene TRBV3-2) and TRBJ1-1; 9 bases are a match to TRBD1. CDR3 size: 14 residues. Per the germline V gene, CDR1 is LGHDT and CDR2 is YNNKEL (reference sequence). J lost 2 bases, V lost 4 bases, and 2 bases had no gene match. CDR3 loop: CASSLGQGNTEAFF. In nucleotides, the CDR3 is TGTGCCAGCAGCCTGGGACAGGGCAACACTGAAGCTTTCTTT.

V is TRBV19 and J is TRBJ1-5, with a weak D call TRBD1 (5 bases). V lost 8 bases and J 2 bases, leaving 16 bases between the germline ends. The CDR3 is 15 residues long. The V gene's germline CDR1 is LNHDA and CDR2 SQIVND (reference sequence). The chain's CDR3 is CASQGLLGGNQPQHF. Written as DNA, the CDR3 is TGTGCCAGTCAGGGTCTGCTTGGAGGCAATCAGCCCCAGCATTTT. Using reference TRBV19 and TRBJ1-5 for the parts outside the CDR3, the full variable domain is DGGITQSPKYLFRKEGQNVTLSCEQNLNHDAMYWYRQDPGQGLRLIYYSQIVNDFQKGDIAEGYSVSREKKESFPLTVTSAQKNPTAFYLCASQGLLGGNQPQHFGDGTRLSIL.

This chain joins TRBV11-3 and TRBJ2-1, with 9 bases fitting TRBD1. V gave up 3 bases and J gave up 2 bases; unmatched junction bases: 5. CDR1 and CDR2 from the germline V gene are SGHNT and YENEEA. This CDR3 contains 16 residues. This CDR3 is CASSFSTGGPYNEQFF. The CDR3 bases are TGTGCCAGCAGCTTTTCTACAGGGGGCCCCTACAATGAGCAGTTCTTC.

The V call is TRBV5-1, the J call TRBJ1-4, with 7 bases matching TRBD1. CDR3 length: 15 amino acids. V shed 0 bases and J 5 bases; nucleotides not matched to a gene: 4. CDR1 and CDR2 (germline): SGHRS, YFSETQ. In DNA form, the CDR3 reads TGCGCCAGCAGCTTGGCGGGACAGCAGAATGAAAAACTGTTTTTT. Translated, it gives CASSLAGQQNEKLFF.

The chain has TRBV2 and TRBJ1-6; tentative D call: TRBD1 (6 bases). This CDR3 comprises 14 residues. Germline V gives CDR1 SNHLY, CDR2 FYNNEI. V dropped 6 bases and J dropped 6 bases, with 12 bases sitting between them. Here the CDR3 reads CASRVQGGNSPLHF. In DNA, the CDR3 is TGTGCCAGCAGAGTACAGGGTGGTAATTCACCCCTCCACTTT.

This chain uses TRBV29-1 with TRBJ1-1; 7 bases agree with TRBD1. The V gene's germline CDR1 is SQVTM and CDR2 ANQGSEA. V gave up 3 bases and J gave up 10 bases; unmatched junction bases: 11. The CDR3 has 13 residues. The CDR3 here is CSVEGVGGRRAFF. For the CDR3, the DNA is TGCAGCGTTGAGGGCGTAGGGGGCCGCCGAGCTTTCTTT. Full variable domain (rest looked up from reference TRBV29-1 and TRBJ1-1): SAVISQKPSRDICQRGTSLTIQCQVDSQVTMMFWYRQQPGQSLTLIATANQGSEATYESGFVIDKFPISRPNLTFSTLTVSNMSPEDSSIYLCSVEGVGGRRAFFGQGTRLTVV.

V gene TRBV2 combines with J gene TRBJ2-6, with a weak D call TRBD2 (6 bases). The V gene's germline CDR1 is SNHLY and CDR2 FYNNEI. The germline V and J ends were trimmed by 5 bases and 0 bases, with 8 bases remaining between them. The CDR3 consists of 15 residues. CDR3 in DNA: TGTGCCAGCAGTCCGACTAGCTCTGGGGCCAACGTCCTGACTTTC. The encoded protein is CASSPTSSGANVLTF.

In regard to this clone: Within the sample, other DNA sequences also encode this same CDR3. The chain carries TRBV10-1 and TRBJ1-5, with D possibly matching TRBD1 (6 bases). V was trimmed by 6 bases and J by 1 base, leaving 7 bases between them. The CDR3 totals 13 residues. Per germline, CDR1 WNHNN and CDR2 SYGVQD (reference sequence). The CDR3 spells CASSTGSNQPQHF. As DNA, the CDR3 is TGCGCCAGCAGCACAGGGAGCAATCAGCCCCAGCATTTT.

The CDR3 here is CAISESEVGGKNIQYF. CDR3 in DNA: TGTGCCATCAGTGAGTCCGAAGTGGGAGGTAAAAACATTCAGTACTTC. The rearrangement uses TRBV10-3 and TRBJ2-4; weak D call: TRBD2 (6 bases). Germline V lookup: CDR1 ENHRY, CDR2 SYGVKD. Trimming left V 0 bases short and J 4 bases short, with 13 bases between. CDR3 length: 16 residues.

The V call is TRBV28, the J call TRBJ2-1; 9 bases fit TRBD2. Per the germline V gene, CDR1 is MDHEN and CDR2 is SYDVKM. V lost 5 bases, J lost 4 bases, and 3 bases stayed unmatched. This CDR3 spans 14 amino acids. In DNA, the CDR3 is TGTGCCAGCAGTACTAGCGGGTTTTACAATGAGCAGTTCTTC. Residues: CASSTSGFYNEQFF.

The rearrangement uses TRBV6-5 and TRBJ1-1; D not resolved. CDR1 is MNHEY and CDR2 is SVGAGI in the germline V gene. The CDR3 totals 14 residues. V gave up 6 bases and J gave up 1 base, with 12 bases separating them. The CDR3 DNA is TGTGCCAGCAGCGCTGGACGGACGAACACTGAAGCTTTCTTT. Translated, it gives CASSAGRTNTEAFF.

The chain employs TRBV13 and TRBJ1-1, with 7 bases lining up with TRBD1. This CDR3 has 15 amino acids. V trimming: 3 bases; J trimming: 4 bases; junction bases outside the gene matches: 8. CDR1 and CDR2 from the germline V gene are PRHDT and FYEKMQ (reference sequence). As DNA, the CDR3 is TGTGCCAGCAGCTTTTGGGCCAGGGGGAGCACTGAAGCTTTCTTT. Its protein product is CASSFWARGSTEAFF.

This rearrangement joins TRBV27 to TRBJ2-1; D is unclear. Germline V lookup: CDR1 MNHEY, CDR2 SMNVEV (reference sequence). The V gene lost 5 bases and the J gene lost 5 bases, with 19 bases spanning the gap. This CDR3 has 16 residues. The CDR3 region has the DNA TGTGCCAGCAGTACTCCCGGACGATTGTCAAACAATGAGCAGTTCTTC. Its translation: CASSTPGRLSNNEQFF.

The V call is TRBV28, the J call TRBJ2-1; 16 nucleotides line up with TRBD2. The CDR3 has 18 residues. CDR1 is MDHEN and CDR2 is SYDVKM in the germline V gene. With V trimmed by 5 bases and J by 5 bases, 9 bases remained unmatched. The CDR3 DNA reads as TGTGCCAGCAGTCCGGGACTAGCGGGAGGGCCCCTCCACAATGAGCAGTTCTTC. Translated, it gives CASSPGLAGGPLHNEQFF.

V and J are TRBV19 and TRBJ1-1, with D perhaps TRBD1 (6 bases). Germline CDR1 LNHDA, CDR2 SQIVND (reference sequence). The V end lost 4 bases, the J end lost 2 bases, and 11 bases lay between the germline ends. The CDR3 loop spans 14 amino acids. CDR3: CASSNREVNTEAFF. Written as DNA, the CDR3 is TGTGCCAGTAGTAACAGGGAGGTAAACACTGAAGCTTTCTTT.

The rearrangement uses TRBV11-2 and TRBJ2-1; a possible D gene is TRBD2 (5 bases). CDR3 size: 14 residues. V shed 5 bases and J shed 5 bases, with 13 bases lying between them. Germline assignment: CDR1 SGHAT and CDR2 FQNNGV. CDR3 in DNA: TGTGCCAGCAGCCCCCAGGAGCGGAACAATGAGCAGTTCTTC. Protein: CASSPQERNNEQFF.

A remark on this clone: At the DNA level, this CDR3 is encoded by other sequences in the same sample as well. V usage is TRBV4-1 and J usage is TRBJ1-1; D is possibly TRBD1 (5 bases). The CDR3 contains 13 residues. Germline V gene data show CDR1 as MGHRA and CDR2 as YSYEKL. Trimming cost V 0 bases and J 6 bases, with 8 bases left between them. The CDR3 protein is CASSQDPGAEAFF. The CDR3 DNA sequence: TGCGCCAGCAGCCAAGACCCGGGGGCTGAAGCTTTCTTT.

This sequence joins TRBV6-1 and TRBJ1-1, with a tentative D call TRBD1 (5 bases). V lost 2 bases and J 1 base, leaving 8 bases between the germline ends. CDR1 is MNHNS, CDR2 SASEGT, per germline. The CDR3 contains 14 residues. The CDR3 loop reads CASSESGGNTEAFF. The CDR3 bases are TGTGCCAGCAGTGAATCGGGGGGGAACACTGAAGCTTTCTTT.